This T cell receptor beta chain derives from a study of CD8+ T cells in alopecia areata. Study-level background: For the treated group, dosing was oral tofacitinib at 5 to 10 mg twice daily.

In the case of this clone: Its specificity is unknown.

Sample treatment: oral pan-JAK inhibitor, 5-10 mg twice daily. V trimming: 2 bases; J trimming: 5 bases; junction bases outside the gene matches: 4. The CDR3 contains 14 residues. CDR1 is SGHRS and CDR2 is YFSETQ in the germline V gene. The study, taken as a whole, reports: Many expanded lesional clones persisted in scalp and blood during tofacitinib treatment.

cDNA reverse transcribed from extracted RNA served as the sequencing template. Repertoires were generated with immunoSEQ multiplex PCR, while TCRdb's copy carries only in-frame clones and drops some. The repertoire consists of 150,000 to 200,000 clones, with 60% to 70% occurring once and the leading ten covering around 3.2%. Here the sequenced sample was CD4+ T cells sorted from blood, taken at week 4, from a patient treated with tofacitinib. The sequence derives from a human donor with alopecia areata. V usage is TRBV5-1 and J usage is TRBJ2-1; 7 bases are a match to TRBD2. DNA of the CDR3: TGCGCCAGCAGCTTTTCACTAGCGAACAATGAGCAGTTCTTC. Its protein is CASSFSLANNEQFF. The full variable domain, with the rest looked up from reference TRBV5-1 and TRBJ2-1, is KAGVTQTPRYLIKTRGQQVTLSCSPISGHRSVSWYQQTPGQGLQFLFEYFSETQRNKGNFPGRFSGRQFSNSRSEMNVSTLELGDSALYLCASSFSLANNEQFFGPGTRLTVL.